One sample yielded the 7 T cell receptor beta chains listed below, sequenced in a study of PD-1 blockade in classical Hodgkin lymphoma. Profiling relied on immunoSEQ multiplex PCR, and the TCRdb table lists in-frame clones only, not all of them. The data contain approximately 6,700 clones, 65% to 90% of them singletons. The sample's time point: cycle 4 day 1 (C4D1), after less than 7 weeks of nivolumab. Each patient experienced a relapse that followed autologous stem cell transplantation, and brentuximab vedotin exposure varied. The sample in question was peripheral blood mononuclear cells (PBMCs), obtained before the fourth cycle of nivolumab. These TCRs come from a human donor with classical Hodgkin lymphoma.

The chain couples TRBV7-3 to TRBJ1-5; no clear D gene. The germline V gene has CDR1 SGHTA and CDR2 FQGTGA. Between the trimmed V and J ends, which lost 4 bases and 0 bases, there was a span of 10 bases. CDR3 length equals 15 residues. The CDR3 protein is CASSYKGNSNQPQHF. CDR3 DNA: TGTGCCAGCAGCTACAAGGGCAATAGCAATCAGCCCCAGCATTTT.

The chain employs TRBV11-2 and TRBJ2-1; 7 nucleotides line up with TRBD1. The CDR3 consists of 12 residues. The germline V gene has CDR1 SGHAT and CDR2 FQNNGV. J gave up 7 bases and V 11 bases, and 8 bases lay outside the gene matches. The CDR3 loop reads CAGAGGKNEQFF. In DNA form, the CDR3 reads TGTGCCGGGGCAGGGGGAAAGAATGAGCAGTTCTTC.

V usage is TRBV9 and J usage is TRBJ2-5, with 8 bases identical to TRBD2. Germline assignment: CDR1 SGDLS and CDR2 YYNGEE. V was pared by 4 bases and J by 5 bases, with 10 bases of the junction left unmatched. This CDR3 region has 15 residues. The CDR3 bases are TGTGCCAGCAGCCCTTTTGGACTAGCCCACGAGACCCAGTACTTC. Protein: CASSPFGLAHETQYF.

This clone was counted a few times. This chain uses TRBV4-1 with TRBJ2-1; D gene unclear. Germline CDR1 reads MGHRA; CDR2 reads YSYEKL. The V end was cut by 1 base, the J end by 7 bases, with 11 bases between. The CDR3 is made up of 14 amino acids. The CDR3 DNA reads TGCGCCAGCAGCCAAGTACCCTTCGATAATGAGCAGTTCTTC. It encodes CASSQVPFDNEQFF.

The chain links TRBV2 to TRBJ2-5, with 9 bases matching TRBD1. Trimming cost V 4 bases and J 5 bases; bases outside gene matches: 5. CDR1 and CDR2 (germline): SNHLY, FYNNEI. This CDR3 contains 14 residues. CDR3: CASSADRGPETQYF. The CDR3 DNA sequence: TGTGCCAGCAGTGCGGACAGGGGACCCGAGACCCAGTACTTC.

The CDR3 DNA sequence: TGTGCCAGCAGTTTGAACAGGGGTAATTCACCCCTCCACTTT. It yields the protein CASSLNRGNSPLHF. The rearrangement joins TRBV27 to TRBJ1-6; 7 nucleotides agree with TRBD1. Germline CDR1 MNHEY, CDR2 SMNVEV (reference sequence). V lost 3 bases and J lost 6; bases outside the gene matches: 2. This CDR3 comprises 14 residues.

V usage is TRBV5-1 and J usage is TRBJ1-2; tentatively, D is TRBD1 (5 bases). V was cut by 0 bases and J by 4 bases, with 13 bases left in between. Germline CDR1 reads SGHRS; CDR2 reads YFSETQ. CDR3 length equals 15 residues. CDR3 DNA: TGCGCCAGCAGCTTGGTGGGGGGACCACCCTATGGCTACACCTTC. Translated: CASSLVGGPPYGYTF.